This T cell receptor (beta chain) was profiled in a study of blood T cell repertoires in COVID-19. V was clipped by 2 bases and J by 4 bases; unmatched bases: 6. Germline V gene data show CDR1 as KGHSH and CDR2 as LQKENI. CDR3 length: 16 residues. This clone was seen a handful of times. Authors' processing steps: Estimated nucleated cell counts came from reference gene primer amplification. Measured with immunoSEQ multiplex PCR; TCRdb has only the in-frame clones, and not every one. D and trimming were read from the DNA, whereas the V and J calls and clone size are those reported in that table. Among tens of thousands of clones listed, about 90% were seen once.

Sequencing was performed on peripheral blood. This clonotype was sampled from a human donor in a cohort sampled during active COVID-19. This sequence joins TRBV18 and TRBJ1-3; 9 positions agree with TRBD1. The CDR3 spells CASSPSGTGKGNTIYF. As DNA, the CDR3 is TGTGCCAGCTCACCATCAGGGACAGGGAAAGGAAACACCATATATTTT.